This entry is about one T cell receptor beta chain. This clonotype was seen a few times. Its antigen target is currently unknown. No much larger clonotype is one base removed from it; base qualities were not supplied. These data belong to a study of identical twins listed by TCRdb under 2016. Study-level background: TCR alpha and beta repertoires from monozygotic twins, unrelated adults of various ages and cord blood were deep-sequenced to test whether fetal clonotypes persist. To rule out contamination, the twin experiments were replicated at different times with different library preparation protocols. On the study overall, not on this receptor specifically: Compared with coincidental sharing between unrelated individuals, out-of-frame TCR alpha sequences shared between twins showed an excess of sequences with low generation probability. The excess sharing between twins in beta out-of-frame sequences was weaker because fewer shared sequences reduced the signal-to-noise ratio. Fewer insertions were carried by abundant cord blood beta clonotypes; a weaker similar trend was observed in young adult naive repertoires, while no such trend was observed in memory repertoires. Invariant T cells such as MAIT and iNKT could partly confound zero-insertion analyses, although diverse VJ usage argued against such confounding for most clonotypes. Out-of-frame TCR alpha sharing in monozygotic twins was systematically underestimated by recombination models, whereas sharing between unrelated individuals was in agreement with the recombination models. Conclusions relied on cross-sectional statistical analysis, since the same donors could not be followed over many years.

CDR1 and CDR2 were assigned from the germline V gene (reference sequence) as DFQATT and SNEGSKA. From cysteine to phenylalanine, the CDR3 is 13 amino acids long. CDR3 DNA is the only sequence kept; it has 39 bases, read in frame from the first base. Libraries were constructed by 5' RACE. The instrument was an Illumina HiSeq 2000. Template switching added a universal primer binding site, and the final cDNA carried a unique molecular identifier that allowed TCR cDNA molecules to be counted accurately. First-strand cDNA for TCR alpha and beta chains was synthesized from specific primers in the conserved constant-segment region. Each cDNA library was double barcoded, with a SMART-Mk sample barcode plus Illumina barcodes, to control for contamination. TruSeq adapter sequences along with Illumina sample barcodes were introduced in two successive PCR steps. TCR alpha and beta cDNA libraries were sequenced on the Illumina HiSeq platform with custom primers. Per the authors' processing: MiGEC was used to process raw reads and extract unique molecular identifiers, and MiXCR was used to find CDR3 positions. Recombination models were inferred per individual with the repgenHMM and IGoR tools using an EM algorithm. Shared clonotype analysis was performed with the tcR package in R, normalizing sharing by the product of cloneset sizes. Out-of-frame nonproductive sequences were analyzed to study raw recombination free of thymic and clonal selection effects. TCRdb reanalyzed the raw reads on its own, using fastp at Q25 for trimming and MiXCR for clone calling, and kept in-frame beta chains. Entries that share a CDR3 protein sequence are merged under the most common genes and DNA. Clone size and V and J calls follow TCRdb, not the original study. This sample has fewer than 500,000 distinct CDR3 sequences in its table, and roughly a quarter of those were observed once. In total, the top ten clones hold around 3% of the sample.

Only healthy Caucasian donors were included. Three pairs of female monozygotic twins, all aged about 18 to 29 years, were included in the twin cohort. Positive isolation kits from Invitrogen were used to isolate CD4+ and CD8+ T cell populations. This sample also appeared in a second study, on T cells expressing NK-cell markers. In that second paper, the authors write: TCR beta-chain repertoires were profiled in sorted CD3+CD56+NKG2C+, CD3+CD56+NKG2C- and CD3+CD56-NKG2C+ T-cell subsets from several donors. Seven of the eight sequenced donors were HCMV-seropositive and one was HCMV-seronegative. In several experiments an anti-gammadeltaTCR antibody was added to restrict sorting to alphabetaTCR-expressing T cells. In roughly 6 donors, the dominant CD3+CD56+NKG2C+ clonotypes ranked among the top 10 CD8+ clonotypes, making up roughly 1.0-7.0% of CD8+ T cells. Those dominant clonotypes were again the most abundant among CD3+CD56-NKG2C+ cells in a handful of donors, at roughly 28.3-65%. Whether the expanded NKG2C-expressing T cell clones were specific for HCMV antigens was left unclear. All eight donors whose samples were sequenced were randomly selected healthy volunteers, three of them men and five women. A commercial ELISA kit detecting HCMV-specific IgG in serum was used to determine HCMV serostatus. MIGEC handled demultiplexing of the reads and grouping by UMI, while MiTCR was used to assemble and quantify clonotypes. To exclude erroneous sequences, any TCR cDNA sequence not supported by at least two reads was discarded. Downstream repertoire analysis used the tcR package, and clonotypes were matched across fractions by CDR3 nucleotide sequence plus V segment. VDJmatch was used to annotate antigen specificity against VDJdb, with one amino acid substitution allowed in CDR3.

Sequencing was done on a sample of CD4+ T cells sorted from blood. The sequence joins TRBV20-1 to TRBJ2-3; matching of 5 bases hints at TRBD2 as the D gene. This TCR was recovered from a woman between 18 and 30 years old in good health. The CDR3 amino acid sequence is: CRSLAPGTDTQYF. The sequenced DNA is TGCAGGTCCCTAGCCCCGGGTACAGATACGCAGTATTTT.